The TCR beta chain under discussion was sequenced for a study of blood T cell repertoires in COVID-19. As for the study in general: Material from acute and convalescent COVID-19 was sourced from the United States, Italy and Spain. Nucleic acid was either cDNA or gDNA, and it came from T cells, B-cell-depleted T cells, or PBMCs.

Clinical histories supplied by participants themselves formed the basis of cohort assignment. Using immunoSEQ multiplex PCR, the repertoire was profiled, and TCRdb retains in-frame clones only, with some absent. The sample records roughly 250,000 clones, around 90% being singletons. The germline CDR1 and CDR2 sequences are SGHAT and FQDESV (reference sequence). V dropped 4 bases and J dropped 2; count of bases not matched to a gene: 7. The CDR3 consists of 15 residues. The sequenced sample was PBMCs or T cells enriched from blood (not recorded which). The TCR was taken from a woman between 40 and 55 years old with acute COVID-19. The chain is built from TRBV11-1 and TRBJ2-7, with 8 bases identical to TRBD2. CDR3 amino acids: CASSSRTGGPYEQYF. CDR3 sequence (DNA): TGTGCCAGCAGCTCCCGAACGGGGGGGCCCTACGAGCAGTACTTC.